These T cell receptor beta chains were read from a single sample in a study of T and B cells in COVID-19 patients. TCRdb called the multiplex PCR reads again in MiXCR, with one record for every CDR3 protein. The data show around 15,000 distinct CDR3 sequences, roughly 29% seen once. The sequencing input was blood. These receptors were collected from a human donor who had recovered from COVID-19. Both conserved end residues are part of each CDR3. Each record gives: V gene, clone size, J gene, D gene, CDR3 DNA, CDR3 protein. D genes are given only for firm matches. The size entry is marked missing in some rows and otherwise reads once, few, many or a size class.

V: TRBV7-9; size: NA; J: TRBJ2-2; D: NA; DNA: TGTGCCACCTGGTTGGGCACCGGGGAGCTGTTTTTT; CDR3: CATWLGTGELFF
V: TRBV30; size: once; J: TRBJ1-1; D: TRBD1; DNA: TGTGCCGGAGACAGGGAGAACACTGAAACTTTCTTT; CDR3: CAGDRENTETFF
V: TRBV19; size: NA; J: TRBJ2-3; D: NA; DNA: TGTGCCAGCTCCCGGGACGCCGGCGGCACAGATACGCAGTATTTT; CDR3: CASSRDAGGTDTQYF
V: TRBV19; size: medium-sized; J: TRBJ2-1; D: TRBD2; DNA: TGTGCCAGTAGCACGAAGCCGGGACTAGCGGGAGGGCGCTCCTACAATGAGCAGTTCTTC; CDR3: CASSTKPGLAGGRSYNEQFF
V: TRBV27; size: NA; J: TRBJ2-7; D: TRBD2; DNA: TGTGCCAGCATTGGACTAGTTGGTGAGCAGTACTTC; CDR3: CASIGLVGEQYF
V: TRBV6-2/TRBV6-3; size: medium-sized; J: TRBJ1-2; D: NA; DNA: TGTGCCAGCAGTGGATGGGCGCTGGGAGATGGCTACACCTTC; CDR3: CASSGWALGDGYTF
V: TRBV5-6; size: medium-sized; J: TRBJ1-4; D: NA; DNA: TGTGCCAGCAGCTCCCCTGCTCAAGCAACTAATGAAAAACTGTTTTTT; CDR3: CASSSPAQATNEKLFF
V: TRBV18; size: NA; J: TRBJ1-5; D: NA; DNA: TGTGCCAGCTCCCCCGGTTTAGCAGAGAGCAATCAGCCCCAGCATTTT; CDR3: CASSPGLAESNQPQHF
V: TRBV6-5; size: few; J: TRBJ1-5; D: NA; DNA: TGTGCCAGCAGTTTCTCGGGCAATCAGCCCCAGCATTTT; CDR3: CASSFSGNQPQHF
V: TRBV6-2/TRBV6-3; size: few; J: TRBJ2-1; D: TRBD2; DNA: TGTGCCAGCATCCAGGGGGAACTAGCGGGGTACAATGAGCAGTTCTTC; CDR3: CASIQGELAGYNEQFF
V: TRBV5-6; size: few; J: TRBJ2-7; D: NA; DNA: TGTGCCAGCAGCTTGATCCAGGTTGTCTCCTACGAGCAGTACTTC; CDR3: CASSLIQVVSYEQYF
V: TRBV19; size: medium-sized; J: TRBJ2-7; D: NA; DNA: TGTGCCAGTAGCCGGGACAAGTTCAACGAGCAGTACTTC; CDR3: CASSRDKFNEQYF
V: TRBV5-5; size: NA; J: TRBJ1-6; D: NA; DNA: TGCGCCAGCAGCTTGGACAGTTACAATTCACCCCTCCACTTT; CDR3: CASSLDSYNSPLHF
V: TRBV29-1; size: medium-sized; J: TRBJ2-2; D: NA; DNA: TGCAGCGTTGTAGCCGGGAGTGTCACCGGGGAGCTGTTTTTT; CDR3: CSVVAGSVTGELFF
V: TRBV19; size: medium-sized; J: TRBJ1-6; D: TRBD1; DNA: TGTGCCAGTAGAGACGACAGGGCGACCCCCAATTCACCCCTCCACTTT; CDR3: CASRDDRATPNSPLHF
V: TRBV5-6; size: NA; J: TRBJ1-6; D: NA; DNA: TGTGCCAGCAGCCCGGGGTCTGAAAATTCACCCCTCCACTTT; CDR3: CASSPGSENSPLHF
V: TRBV10-3; size: NA; J: TRBJ1-2; D: TRBD1; DNA: TGTGCCATCAGTGAGTCGGGACAGGGGGCGTCCCCTGACTATGGCTACACCTTC; CDR3: CAISESGQGASPDYGYTF
V: TRBV14; size: few; J: TRBJ2-7; D: NA; DNA: TGTGCCAGCAGCCAAGATTTCAGGGACTACGAGCAGTACTTC; CDR3: CASSQDFRDYEQYF
V: TRBV30; size: medium-sized; J: TRBJ2-3; D: TRBD1; DNA: TGTGCCTGGAATATAGGACAGGGCGGGCCAGATACGCAGTATTTT; CDR3: CAWNIGQGGPDTQYF
V: TRBV10-3; size: few; J: TRBJ1-3; D: NA; DNA: TGTGCCATCATCTCAGAAGTGGGAAACACCATATATTTT; CDR3: CAIISEVGNTIYF
V: TRBV12-3/TRBV12-4; size: few; J: TRBJ1-1; D: NA; DNA: TGTGCCAGCGCCGGAGGGCCGCCTCGGAGCTTT; CDR3: CASAGGPPRSF
V: TRBV5-4; size: NA; J: TRBJ2-3; D: NA; DNA: TGTGCCAGCAGCTTTCCGGGACCGAACACAGATACGCAGTATTTT; CDR3: CASSFPGPNTDTQYF
V: TRBV6-4; size: few; J: TRBJ2-1; D: TRBD2; DNA: TGTGCCAGCAGTGGAGGGAGATTAGCGGGGAAGGGCGTCAATGAGCAGTTCTTC; CDR3: CASSGGRLAGKGVNEQFF
V: TRBV7-9; size: NA; J: TRBJ2-7; D: NA; DNA: TGTGCCAGCAGCCCTCTAGGGGGGGCGTCAACCTACGAGCAGTACTTC; CDR3: CASSPLGGASTYEQYF
V: TRBV12-3/TRBV12-4; size: few; J: TRBJ1-1; D: NA; DNA: TGTGCCAGCAGATCCCGAAGGAGGATTTCGGAGGGCACTGAAGCTTTCTTT; CDR3: CASRSRRRISEGTEAFF
V: TRBV5-6; size: NA; J: TRBJ1-2; D: NA; DNA: TGTGCCAGAAGTTTTGGCAGGTCTAACTATGGCAACACCTTC; CDR3: CARSFGRSNYGNTF
V: TRBV5-5; size: NA; J: TRBJ1-1; D: NA; DNA: TGTGCCAGCAGCCTAATAGGTTTATCTAGGTCTGAAGCTTTCTTT; CDR3: CASSLIGLSRSEAFF
V: TRBV5-1; size: once; J: TRBJ2-7; D: TRBD2; DNA: TGCGCCAGCAGCTTGGCCAGCGGGGGGCCTTACGAGCAGTACTTC; CDR3: CASSLASGGPYEQYF
V: TRBV12-3/TRBV12-4; size: few; J: TRBJ1-2; D: NA; DNA: TGTGCCAGCAGTTTTGAGGGTCTTGTTGGCTACACCTTC; CDR3: CASSFEGLVGYTF
V: TRBV10-3; size: NA; J: TRBJ2-7; D: TRBD1; DNA: TGTGCCAGCAGTTACGGGACAGAAACCGTGGCTCACGAGCAGTACTTC; CDR3: CASSYGTETVAHEQYF
V: TRBV19; size: medium-sized; J: TRBJ2-5; D: NA; DNA: TGTGCCAGTACAGGGGACGGCGAGACCCAGTACTTC; CDR3: CASTGDGETQYF
V: TRBV5-1; size: NA; J: TRBJ2-3; D: NA; DNA: TGCGCCAGCAGCTCACCGACAGCCGTCCGGACAGATACGCAGTATTTT; CDR3: CASSSPTAVRTDTQYF
V: TRBV15; size: few; J: TRBJ1-1; D: NA; DNA: TGTGCCACCAGCGCCTTGGGGAGCACTGAAGCTTTCTTT; CDR3: CATSALGSTEAFF
V: TRBV6-5; size: medium-sized; J: TRBJ2-7; D: NA; DNA: TGTGCCAGCAGTTACATGCACGAGCAGTACTTC; CDR3: CASSYMHEQYF
V: TRBV6-5; size: NA; J: TRBJ1-2; D: TRBD1; DNA: TGTGCCAGCAGCATCGGACAGGCCGTTGGATATGGCTACACCTTC; CDR3: CASSIGQAVGYGYTF
V: TRBV18; size: medium-sized; J: TRBJ2-7; D: TRBD1; DNA: TGTGCCAGCTCACCGACAGGGCCCGAGCAGTACTTC; CDR3: CASSPTGPEQYF
V: TRBV30; size: NA; J: TRBJ1-1; D: NA; DNA: TGTGCCTGGAGAAGGTACAGGATGAACACTGAAGCTTTCTTT; CDR3: CAWRRYRMNTEAFF
V: TRBV18; size: few; J: TRBJ2-4; D: NA; DNA: TGTGCCAGCTCACCCCGCCAGGGCGGGACAGCGCAAAACATTCAGTACTTC; CDR3: CASSPRQGGTAQNIQYF
V: TRBV11-3; size: NA; J: TRBJ2-1; D: TRBD2; DNA: TGTGCCAGCAGCCAGACTAGCGAGATTTACAATGAGCAGTTCTTC; CDR3: CASSQTSEIYNEQFF
V: TRBV4-3; size: few; J: TRBJ2-2; D: TRBD2; DNA: TGCGCCAGCAGCCAAGGGAGCGGGAGTTACCACGGGGAGCTGTTTTTT; CDR3: CASSQGSGSYHGELFF
V: TRBV5-4; size: few; J: TRBJ2-5; D: TRBD2; DNA: TGTGCCAGCAGCCTGGGACTAGCGGGGGGTGTAGAGACCCAGTACTTC; CDR3: CASSLGLAGGVETQYF
V: TRBV24-1; size: NA; J: TRBJ2-3; D: NA; DNA: TGTGCCACCAGTGATACCAGTGGGGGCACAGATACGCAGTATTTT; CDR3: CATSDTSGGTDTQYF
V: TRBV18; size: medium-sized; J: TRBJ2-6; D: TRBD1; DNA: TGTGCCAGCTCACCAACAGGGGGCGCTGGGGCCAACGTCCTGACTTTC; CDR3: CASSPTGGAGANVLTF
V: TRBV6-2/TRBV6-3; size: few; J: TRBJ1-5; D: TRBD1; DNA: TGTGCCAGCAGTTATAAAGGGGGCGGCAATCAGCCCCAGCATTTT; CDR3: CASSYKGGGNQPQHF
V: TRBV27; size: medium-sized; J: TRBJ2-1; D: TRBD2; DNA: TGTGCCAGCAGACTAGCGGGAGTCAATGAGCAGTTCTTC; CDR3: CASRLAGVNEQFF
V: TRBV27; size: NA; J: TRBJ2-3; D: TRBD1; DNA: TGTGCCAGCAGTTTAAGGGGGCGGGGCACAGATACGCAGTATTTT; CDR3: CASSLRGRGTDTQYF
V: TRBV13; size: many; J: TRBJ1-2; D: TRBD1; DNA: TGTGCCAGCAGCTTGGACAGAGGACAGGGCGTCGATGGCTACACCTTC; CDR3: CASSLDRGQGVDGYTF
V: TRBV19; size: few; J: TRBJ1-1; D: NA; DNA: TGTGCCAGTAGTACCCCCCCCGACAAATCTGAAGCTTTCTTT; CDR3: CASSTPPDKSEAFF
V: TRBV5-6; size: NA; J: TRBJ1-5; D: NA; DNA: TGTGCCAGCAGCTTGGCCCTGGGGGAGGGAGGCAATCAGCCCCAGCATTTT; CDR3: CASSLALGEGGNQPQHF
V: TRBV29-1; size: medium-sized; J: TRBJ2-3; D: TRBD2; DNA: TGCAGCGTTGACCCGGGACTAGCGGGAGATACGCAGTATTTT; CDR3: CSVDPGLAGDTQYF
V: TRBV6-5; size: medium-sized; J: TRBJ2-7; D: NA; DNA: TGTGCCAGCAGCCCCAGGGGGCGGGAGAGGTACGAGCAGTACTTC; CDR3: CASSPRGRERYEQYF
V: TRBV12-3/TRBV12-4; size: few; J: TRBJ2-2; D: TRBD2; DNA: TGTGCCAGCAGTCCAACTAGCGGGAGTCGAACCGGGGAGCTGTTTTTT; CDR3: CASSPTSGSRTGELFF
V: TRBV6-5; size: few; J: TRBJ2-7; D: NA; DNA: TGTGCCAGCAGCGCCTACTCTCAGCAGTACTTC; CDR3: CASSAYSQQYF
V: TRBV20-1; size: NA; J: TRBJ2-2; D: NA; DNA: TGCAGTGCTCTCGCTGAACTCGGCACCGGGGAGCTGTTTTTT; CDR3: CSALAELGTGELFF
V: TRBV5-4; size: NA; J: TRBJ2-4; D: NA; DNA: TGTGCCAGCAGTCTCGGGGTAGCCAAAAACATTCAGTACTTC; CDR3: CASSLGVAKNIQYF
V: TRBV29-1; size: medium-sized; J: TRBJ1-3; D: NA; DNA: TGCAGCGTTGCCGGGACCGTCGACTCTGGAAACACCATATATTTT; CDR3: CSVAGTVDSGNTIYF
V: TRBV6-5; size: few; J: TRBJ2-2; D: TRBD1; DNA: TGTGCCAGCAGTAAGGGACAGGTCAAGCGAAACACCGGGGAGCTGTTTTTT; CDR3: CASSKGQVKRNTGELFF